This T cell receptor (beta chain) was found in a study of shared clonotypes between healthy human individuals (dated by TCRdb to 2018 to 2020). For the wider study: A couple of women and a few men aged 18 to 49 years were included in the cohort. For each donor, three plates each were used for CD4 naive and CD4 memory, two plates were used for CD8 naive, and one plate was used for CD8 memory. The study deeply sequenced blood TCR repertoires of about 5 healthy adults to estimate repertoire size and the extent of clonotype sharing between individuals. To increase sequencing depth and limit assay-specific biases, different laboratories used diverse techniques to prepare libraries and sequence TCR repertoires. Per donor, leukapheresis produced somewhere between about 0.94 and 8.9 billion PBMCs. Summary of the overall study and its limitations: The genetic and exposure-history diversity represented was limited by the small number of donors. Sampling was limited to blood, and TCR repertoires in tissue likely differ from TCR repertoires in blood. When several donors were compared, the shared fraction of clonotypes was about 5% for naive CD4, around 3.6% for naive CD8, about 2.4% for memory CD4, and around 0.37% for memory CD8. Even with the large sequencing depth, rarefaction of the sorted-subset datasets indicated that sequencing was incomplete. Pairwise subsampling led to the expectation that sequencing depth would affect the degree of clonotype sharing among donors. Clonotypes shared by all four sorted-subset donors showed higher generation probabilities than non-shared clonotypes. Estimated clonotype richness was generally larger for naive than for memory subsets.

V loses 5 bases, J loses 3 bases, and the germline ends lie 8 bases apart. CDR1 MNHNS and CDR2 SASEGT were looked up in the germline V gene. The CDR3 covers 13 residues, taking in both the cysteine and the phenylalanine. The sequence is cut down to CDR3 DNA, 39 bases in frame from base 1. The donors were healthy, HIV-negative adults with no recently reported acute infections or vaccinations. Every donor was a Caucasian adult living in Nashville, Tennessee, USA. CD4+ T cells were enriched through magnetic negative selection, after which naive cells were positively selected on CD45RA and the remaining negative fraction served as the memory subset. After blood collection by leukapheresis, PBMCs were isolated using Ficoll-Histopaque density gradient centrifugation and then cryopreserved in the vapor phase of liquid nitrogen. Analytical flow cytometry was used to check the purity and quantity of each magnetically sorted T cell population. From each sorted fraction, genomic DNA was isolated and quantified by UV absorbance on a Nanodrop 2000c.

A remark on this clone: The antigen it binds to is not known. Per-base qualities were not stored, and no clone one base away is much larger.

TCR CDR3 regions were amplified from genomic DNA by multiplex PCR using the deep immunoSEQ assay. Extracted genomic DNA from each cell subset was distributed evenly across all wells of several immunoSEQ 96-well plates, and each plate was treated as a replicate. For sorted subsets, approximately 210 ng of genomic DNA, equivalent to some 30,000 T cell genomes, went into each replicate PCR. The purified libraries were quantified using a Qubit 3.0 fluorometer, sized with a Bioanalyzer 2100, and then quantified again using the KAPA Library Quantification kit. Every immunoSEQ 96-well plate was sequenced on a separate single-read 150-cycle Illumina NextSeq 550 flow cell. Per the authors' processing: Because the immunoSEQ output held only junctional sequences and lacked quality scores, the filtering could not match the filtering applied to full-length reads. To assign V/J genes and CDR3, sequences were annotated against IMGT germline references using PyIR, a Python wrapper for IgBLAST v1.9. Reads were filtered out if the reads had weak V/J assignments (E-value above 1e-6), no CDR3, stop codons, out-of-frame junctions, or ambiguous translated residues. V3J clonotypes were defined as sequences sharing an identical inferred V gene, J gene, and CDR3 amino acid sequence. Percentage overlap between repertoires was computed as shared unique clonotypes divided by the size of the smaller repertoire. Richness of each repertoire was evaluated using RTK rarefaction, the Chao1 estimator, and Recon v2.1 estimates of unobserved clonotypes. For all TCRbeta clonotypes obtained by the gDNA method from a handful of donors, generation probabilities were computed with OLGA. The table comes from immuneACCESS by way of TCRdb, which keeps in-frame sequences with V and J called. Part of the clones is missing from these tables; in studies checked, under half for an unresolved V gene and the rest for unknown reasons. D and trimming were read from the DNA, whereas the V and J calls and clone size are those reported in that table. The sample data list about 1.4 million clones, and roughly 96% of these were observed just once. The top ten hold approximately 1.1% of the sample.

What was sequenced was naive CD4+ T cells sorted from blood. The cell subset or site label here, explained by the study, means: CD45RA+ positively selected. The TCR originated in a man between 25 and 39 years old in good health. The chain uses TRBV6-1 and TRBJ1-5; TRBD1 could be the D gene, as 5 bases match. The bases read TGTGCCAGCAGTACAGGTTTCAATCAGCCCCAGCATTTT. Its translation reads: CASSTGFNQPQHF.